Only a few counts were recorded for the clone carrying this T cell receptor beta chain. Its matching antigen is unknown. For the second PCR, which ran for roughly 7 to 11 cycles, a sample-barcoded 5' primer and a J-beta primer mix were used. TCRdb re-called the 5' RACE reads with MiXCR, one entry per CDR3 protein. The table includes over 450,000 distinct CDR3 sequences, under 30% detected once. The data belong to a study of blood T cells in healthy people across ages. Study-level results: Across the age range, TCR beta diversity per million T cells fell in a roughly linear way.

The CDR3 has 16 residues. Trimming at V came to 5 bases and at J to 4 bases, leaving 13 bases not matched to a gene. Germline lookup yields CDR1 SGHVS and CDR2 FQNEAQ. The study isolated at least 6.5 million PBMCs from each sample. These data also featured in a second study, about T cells of mothers and their children.

This sequence originates from a boy younger than 18 in good health. The V call is TRBV7-8, the J call TRBJ2-7; 8 bases map to TRBD2. Sequenced material: blood. CDR3 loop: CASSRSPGLESYEQYF. As DNA, the CDR3 is TGTGCCAGCAGCCGCTCGCCGGGACTAGAGTCGTACGAGCAGTACTTC. The whole variable domain, filled in from reference TRBV7-8 and TRBJ2-7, reads GAGVSQSPRYKVAKRGQDVALRCDPISGHVSLFWYQQALGQGPEFLTYFQNEAQLDKSGLPSDRFFAERPEGSVSTLKIQRTQQEDSAVYLCASSRSPGLESYEQYFGPGTRLTVT.